The sequence of this T cell receptor (beta chain) was determined in a study of blood T cell repertoires in COVID-19 (dated by TCRdb to about 2020). Some background on the complete study: Collaborator samples came from the United States, Italy and Spain and covered acute and convalescent phases of COVID-19. A freely available public database, intended as a resource for researchers studying the immune response to SARS-CoV-2, is where the repertoires were released. Sample metadata almost always included a de-identified subject ID, COVID-19 status, age in years and sex. Deeply sampled blood TCRbeta repertoires from subjects exposed to, actively infected with, or recovered from COVID-19 were included in the dataset. The samples were drawn from two sources: the first 160 participants of the ongoing ImmuneRACE study, and 1,000 to 1,500 subjects contributed by 6 global collaborators. Where available, HLA class I and class II types were obtained from metadata supplied by the sample provider rather than from assay-based typing. The material from the prospective study consisted of cDNA or gDNA derived from T cells, B-cell-depleted T cells, or PBMCs.

Collaborating institutions collected whole blood in K2EDTA tubes following their own protocols. For TCRbeta analysis, collaborators shipped samples in one of three forms: frozen whole blood, isolated PBMCs, or DNA extracted from either of those sample types. On this clone: What this receptor recognizes is not known. Base qualities are not provided; no much larger clone lies one nucleotide away.

What the research found in general, with its limitations: The quantity of clinical and demographic metadata differed by source and by participant and was supplied without curation.

The cysteine opens and the phenylalanine closes a CDR3 of 13 amino acids. Left in the record is the CDR3 DNA by itself, 39 bases read in frame from the first base. Here V drops 5 bases and J drops 7 bases, and the junction holds 5 bases not matched to any gene. CDR1 and CDR2, looked up from the germline V gene (reference sequence), are MNHEY and SMNVEV. The immunoSEQ Assay, a bias-controlled multiplex PCR, was used to amplify TCRbeta CDR3 regions from genomic DNA. From the authors' description of their analysis: The number of nucleated cells in each sample was estimated by amplification of reference gene primers within the assay. Sequence reads were collapsed and filtered to measure the absolute abundance of every unique TCRbeta CDR3 rearrangement. For each sample, productive Simpson clonality was calculated by taking the square root of Simpson's diversity index across productive rearrangements. In TCRdb, the immuneACCESS table is reduced to in-frame sequences with V and J assigned. These tables do not hold every clone; where another copy was compared, an unresolved V gene accounts for under half, and the others remain unexplained. Clonal size and the V and J genes are those of that table, whereas D and trimming came from the DNA. This sample has 70,000 to 100,000 clones in its table, and roughly 90% of those were observed once. Jointly, the top ten make up more than 1.5% of the sample.

The sequencing input was peripheral blood. The chain uses TRBV27 and TRBJ1-3, with 7 bases in between that match TRBD1. This receptor was taken from a man in his 60s with acute or convalescent COVID-19. The sequenced DNA is TGTGCCAGCAGTCCGACGGACAGGAACACCATATATTTT. Its translation is CASSPTDRNTIYF.